Below, 21 T cell receptor beta chains from the same sample are listed, as sequenced in a study of OX40 agonist ivuxolimab in advanced cancers. Clones were sequenced by immunoSEQ multiplex PCR, and TCRdb holds only the in-frame ones, with some missing. The sample contains about 100,000 clones, more than 85% of which appear only once. The sequencing used CD4+ or CD8+ T cells sorted from blood, collected in a trial of the OX40 agonist ivuxolimab. These TCRs come from an adult with an advanced solid tumor such as melanoma, head and neck, liver or kidney cancer.

The chain uses TRBV19 and TRBJ1-1, with TRBD1 as a possible D gene (5 bases). The germline V gene has CDR1 LNHDA and CDR2 SQIVND (reference sequence). The CDR3 runs 15 residues. Trimming shortened V by 3 bases and J by 3 bases, and 14 bases separated the two germline ends. Here the CDR3 reads CASSISAVGDTEAFF. CDR3 sequence (DNA): TGTGCCAGTAGTATCAGTGCGGTGGGGGACACTGAAGCTTTCTTT.

V gene TRBV5-1 combines with J gene TRBJ2-7, with a possible D match to TRBD2 (5 bases). The V gene's germline CDR1 is SGHRS and CDR2 YFSETQ. Trimming shortened V by 6 bases and J by 5 bases, and 18 bases separated the two germline ends. The CDR3 extends over 14 amino acids. The CDR3 coding sequence is TGCGCCAGCACCCGGAATCCGGGGTGGGACGAGCAGTACTTC. Translation: CASTRNPGWDEQYF.

This clone was picked up one time. This chain connects TRBV5-4 to TRBJ2-5; tentatively, D is TRBD1 (5 bases). The assigned J gene may be wrong: the sequence end matches TRBJ2-7 better. The CDR3 is 12 residues long. CDR1 and CDR2 from the germline V gene are SGHNT and YYREEE (reference sequence). The chain's CDR3 is CASSVDSNEQYF. The CDR3 coding sequence is TGTGCCAGCAGCGTCGACAGCAACGAGCAGTACTTC.

The CDR3 is CSVEGVAGWADNEQFF. CDR3 DNA sequence: TGCAGCGTTGAGGGGGTAGCGGGATGGGCAGACAATGAGCAGTTCTTC. V gene TRBV29-1 combines with J gene TRBJ2-1, with 8 bases matching TRBD2. This CDR3 spans 16 amino acids. Losses at the gene ends were 3 bases for V and 5 bases for J; bases not matched to a gene: 12. The germline V gene encodes CDR1 SQVTM and CDR2 ANQGSEA.

This chain links TRBV10-2 with TRBJ1-5; 8 bases are a match to TRBD1. The trim removed 4 bases at V and 7 bases at J, leaving 3 bases unmatched. CDR3 length equals 13 residues. Germline V gene sequence: CDR1 WSHSY, CDR2 SAAADI. CDR3 amino acids: CASSVTGGQPQHF. The CDR3 nucleotides are TGCGCCAGCAGTGTAACAGGGGGACAGCCCCAGCATTTT.

V usage is TRBV27 and J usage is TRBJ1-5; 7 nucleotides agree with TRBD1. The CDR3 spans 16 residues. The germline V gene has CDR1 MNHEY and CDR2 SMNVEV (reference sequence). The J segment lost 5 bases and the V segment lost 1 base, leaving 8 bases of the junction unmatched. CDR3 region: CASSLFAGQDYQPQHF. The CDR3 bases are TGTGCCAGCAGTTTATTCGCAGGACAGGATTATCAGCCCCAGCATTTT.

This chain joins TRBV19 and TRBJ2-1; 7 bases match TRBD2. Germline assignment: CDR1 LNHDA and CDR2 SQIVND (reference sequence). With 4 bases clipped from V and 8 bases from J, the junction kept 11 bases outside the gene matches. The CDR3 has 15 amino acids. The CDR3 loop reads CASSRVGRESDEQFF. CDR3 nucleotide sequence: TGTGCCAGTAGTAGGGTTGGGCGGGAGTCGGATGAGCAGTTCTTC. Looking up the rest from reference TRBV19 and TRBJ2-1 gives the full variable domain: DGGITQSPKYLFRKEGQNVTLSCEQNLNHDAMYWYRQDPGQGLRLIYYSQIVNDFQKGDIAEGYSVSREKKESFPLTVTSAQKNPTAFYLCASSRVGRESDEQFFGPGTRLTVL.

The chain carries TRBV5-1 and TRBJ2-2, with 8 bases identical to TRBD1. CDR1 and CDR2 from the germline V gene are SGHRS and YFSETQ. This CDR3 contains 16 residues. J was trimmed by 1 base and V by 4 bases; bases with no gene match: 6. CDR3: CASSPRTGLNTGELFF. The CDR3 nucleotides are TGCGCCAGCAGCCCAAGGACAGGGTTGAACACCGGGGAGCTGTTTTTT.

This rearrangement joins TRBV7-8 to TRBJ1-1; 9 nucleotides agree with TRBD1. V lost 5 bases and J lost 4; bases outside the gene matches: 8. The CDR3 spans 15 residues. Per germline, CDR1 SGHVS and CDR2 FQNEAQ. DNA for the CDR3: TGTGCCAGCAGCCAATACAGGGGGCGCGGCACTGAAGCTTTCTTT. Amino acid sequence: CASSQYRGRGTEAFF.

The DNA of the CDR3 is TGTGCCAGCAGCTTACAGCCTAGCGGGAGCTCCTACAATGAGCAGTTCTTC. Translating gives CASSLQPSGSSYNEQFF. This chain connects TRBV7-3 to TRBJ2-1, with TRBD2 identical over 10 bases. CDR3 length equals 17 residues. The germline CDR1 and CDR2 sequences are SGHTA and FQGTGA. V gave up 2 bases and J gave up 0 bases; unmatched junction bases: 4.

The chain links TRBV9 to TRBJ2-1; 11 bases line up with TRBD2. Germline CDR1 SGDLS, CDR2 YYNGEE. This CDR3 comprises 18 residues. V shed 0 bases and J 1 base; nucleotides not matched to a gene: 6. CDR3 sequence: CASSVGPGTSGSYNEQFF. CDR3 in DNA: TGTGCCAGCAGCGTAGGCCCCGGGACTAGCGGTTCCTACAATGAGCAGTTCTTC.

The V call is TRBV5-1, the J call TRBJ2-4; 7 bases agree with TRBD2. Germline-derived CDR1 and CDR2 are SGHRS and YFSETQ. V lost 0 bases, J lost 3 bases, and 0 bases stayed unmatched. This CDR3 comprises 14 residues. This CDR3 is CASSLAGGKNIQYF. Written as DNA, the CDR3 is TGCGCCAGCAGCTTGGCGGGGGGCAAAAACATTCAGTACTTC.

The V call is TRBV27, the J call TRBJ2-5; TRBD1 might be the D (5 bases). V lost 3 bases, J lost 2 bases, and 10 bases lay in between. There are 14 residues in the CDR3. The V gene's germline CDR1 is MNHEY and CDR2 SMNVEV (reference sequence). CDR3 sequence reads: CASSFGHSQETQYF. The DNA of the CDR3 is TGTGCCAGCAGTTTCGGACACTCGCAAGAGACCCAGTACTTC.

The chain links TRBV2 to TRBJ1-2; D might be TRBD1 (5 bases). V lost 1 base to trimming and J lost 2 bases, with 5 bases between them. Germline CDR1 reads SNHLY; CDR2 reads FYNNEI. The CDR3 has 13 amino acids. For the CDR3, the DNA is TGTGCCAGCAGTGAAGACAGGAACTATGGCTACACCTTC. Translation: CASSEDRNYGYTF.

The J gene is TRBJ2-7, the V gene TRBV10-3; D perhaps matches TRBD1 (6 bases). The CDR3 has 15 residues. The germline CDR1 and CDR2 sequences are ENHRY and SYGVKD. V was cut by 6 bases and J by 2 bases, with 17 bases left in between. This CDR3 reads CAIRDFDRPPYEQYF. The CDR3 region has the DNA TGTGCCATCAGGGACTTTGACAGGCCCCCCTACGAGCAGTACTTC.

The V call is TRBV2, the J call TRBJ1-5; the D is unclear. Germline values: CDR1 SNHLY, CDR2 FYNNEI. With 1 base removed from V and 0 bases from J, the gap between germline ends came to 7 bases. The CDR3 length is 15 residues. The CDR3 sequence: CASSEGRYSNQPQHF. CDR3 in DNA: TGTGCCAGCAGTGAAGGACGTTATAGCAATCAGCCCCAGCATTTT.

The chain is built from TRBV19 and TRBJ2-4; perhaps D is TRBD1 or TRBD2 (5 bases each). The CDR3 runs to 18 residues. Germline loops: CDR1 LNHDA, CDR2 SQIVND (reference sequence). Trimming took 1 base from V and 0 from J, leaving 16 bases between them. The chain's CDR3 is CASSIGEGSEVAKNIQYF. Here the CDR3 DNA reads TGTGCCAGTAGTATAGGAGAGGGGTCCGAAGTAGCCAAAAACATTCAGTACTTC.

This clone appeared a single time. This chain uses TRBV7-9 with TRBJ1-2, with 9 bases identical to TRBD1. This CDR3 is 18 amino acids long. V lost 6 bases to trimming and J lost 0 bases; unmatched junction nucleotides: 14. CDR1 and CDR2 (germline): SEHNR, FQNEAQ (reference sequence). CDR3 sequence (DNA): TGTGCCAGCAGTTCCCTCCGGGACAGGGCCCCAGCTAACTATGGCTACACCTTC. It codes for CASSSLRDRAPANYGYTF.

The genes are TRBV19 and TRBJ1-5; D is undetermined. This CDR3 spans 15 amino acids. V lost 3 bases and J lost 3, with 12 bases in between. Germline CDR1 is LNHDA and CDR2 is SQIVND (reference sequence). Here the CDR3 DNA reads TGTGCCAGTAGTATGTCCGGGATCAACAATCAGCCCCAGCATTTT. This gives the protein CASSMSGINNQPQHF.

This chain links TRBV6-5 with TRBJ2-2; D call uncertain. Germline V gene data show CDR1 as MNHEY and CDR2 as SVGAGI. The CDR3 is 13 amino acids. V dropped 6 bases and J dropped 6 bases, with 11 bases sitting between them. The CDR3 DNA reads as TGTGCCAGCAGGGTTGCAGGAGCCGGGGAGCTGTTTTTT. It codes for CASRVAGAGELFF.

The V and J genes are TRBV7-6 and TRBJ2-1; a possible D gene is TRBD2 (6 bases). This CDR3 is 14 amino acids long. Trimming took 1 base from V and 14 from J, leaving 18 bases between them. Germline CDR1 SGHVS, CDR2 FNYEAQ. CDR3 DNA: TGTGCCAGCAGCTTAGTCTCGCAGGAGGGAGTAAAGTTCTTC. It is translated as CASSLVSQEGVKFF.